The T cell receptor beta chain described here comes from a study of lymphopenia after photon versus proton radiotherapy. General study results and limits: After lymphocyte nadir, photon-treated repertoires showed oligoclonal expansion, especially CD8+ Temra. Survival link was tested only in deceased patients; proton benefit remains a possibility.

Produced via immunoSEQ multiplex PCR; TCRdb's table is partial and in-frame only. The data show roughly 3,000 clones, around 93% seen once. Details on this clone: Its antigen remains unidentified.

Sequenced material: peripheral blood, taken from a patient treated with photon-based radiotherapy. The source of this sequence is a woman in her sixties or seventies with pancreatic cancer.

The CDR3: CASRPGQGTGELFF. The CDR3 DNA follows: TGTGCCAGCAGGCCGGGACAGGGCACCGGGGAGCTGTTTTTT. The V call is TRBV6-1, the J call TRBJ2-2, with 9 positions matching TRBD1. The CDR3 is 14 amino acids. The ends lost 6 bases at V and 4 bases at J; junction bases unmatched: 3. CDR1 is MNHNS and CDR2 is SASEGT in the germline V gene.